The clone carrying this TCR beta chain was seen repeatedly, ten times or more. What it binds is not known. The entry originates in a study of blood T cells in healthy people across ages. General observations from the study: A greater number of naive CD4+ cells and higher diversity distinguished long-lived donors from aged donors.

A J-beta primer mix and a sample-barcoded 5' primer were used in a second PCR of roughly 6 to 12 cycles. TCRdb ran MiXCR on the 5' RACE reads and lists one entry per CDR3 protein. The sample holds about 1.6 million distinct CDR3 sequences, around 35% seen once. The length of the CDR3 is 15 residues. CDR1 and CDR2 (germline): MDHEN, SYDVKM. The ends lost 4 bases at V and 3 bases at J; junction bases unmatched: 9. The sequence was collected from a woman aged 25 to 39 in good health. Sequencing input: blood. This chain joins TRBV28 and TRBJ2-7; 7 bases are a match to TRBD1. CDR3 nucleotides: TGTGCCAGCAGTTCACCCGGGACAGCTCACTACGAGCAGTACTTC. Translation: CASSSPGTAHYEQYF.